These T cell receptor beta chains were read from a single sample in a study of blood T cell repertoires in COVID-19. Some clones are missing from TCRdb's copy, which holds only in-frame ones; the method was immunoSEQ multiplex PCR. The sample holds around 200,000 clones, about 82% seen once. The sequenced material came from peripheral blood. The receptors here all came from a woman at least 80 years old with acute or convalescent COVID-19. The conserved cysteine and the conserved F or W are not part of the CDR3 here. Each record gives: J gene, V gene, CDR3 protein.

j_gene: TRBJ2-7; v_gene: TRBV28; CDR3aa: ASPPSGGTSGTSYEQY
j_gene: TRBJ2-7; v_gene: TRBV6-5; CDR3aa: ASSLRRDYEQY
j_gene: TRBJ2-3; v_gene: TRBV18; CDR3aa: ASSRGQGADTQY
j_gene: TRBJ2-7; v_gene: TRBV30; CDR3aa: AWSQDSEQY
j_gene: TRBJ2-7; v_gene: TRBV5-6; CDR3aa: ASSISGFSYEQY
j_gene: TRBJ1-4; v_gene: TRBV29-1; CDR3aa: SVEVNEKLF
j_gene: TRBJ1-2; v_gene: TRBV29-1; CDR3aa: SAGEREGGYT
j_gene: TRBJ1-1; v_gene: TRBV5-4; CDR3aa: ASSLQGGANTEAF
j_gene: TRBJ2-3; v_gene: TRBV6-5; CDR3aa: ASSSWTSPTDTQY
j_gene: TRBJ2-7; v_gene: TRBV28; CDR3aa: ASSLLAGLSYEQY
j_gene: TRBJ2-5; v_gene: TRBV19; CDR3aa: ASRVEGQETQY
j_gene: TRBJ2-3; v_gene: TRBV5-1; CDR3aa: ASSDPGQGAHDTQY
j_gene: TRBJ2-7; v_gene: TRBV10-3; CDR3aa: AISRDRGAYEQY
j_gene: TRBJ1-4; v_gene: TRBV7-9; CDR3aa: ASSRRTGVTNEKLF
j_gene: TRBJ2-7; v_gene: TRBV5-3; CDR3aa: ARSLLAPSSYEQY
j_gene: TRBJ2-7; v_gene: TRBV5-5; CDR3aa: ASSLAGTYEQY
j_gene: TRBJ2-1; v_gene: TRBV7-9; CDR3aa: ASSLRETGENEQF
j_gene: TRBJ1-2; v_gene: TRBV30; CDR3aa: AWRRTGVFYGYT
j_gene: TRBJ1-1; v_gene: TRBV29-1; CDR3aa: SVTGGSGTEAF
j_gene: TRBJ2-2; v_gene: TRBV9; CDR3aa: ASSVGTSGNTGELF
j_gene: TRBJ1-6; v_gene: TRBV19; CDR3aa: ASRQGAKINSPLH
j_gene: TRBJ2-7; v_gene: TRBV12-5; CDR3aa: ASGLAYRTSGASYEQY
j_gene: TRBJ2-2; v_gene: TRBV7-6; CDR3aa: ASSSLGGANTGELF
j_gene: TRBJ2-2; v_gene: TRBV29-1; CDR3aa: SGVDRGSTGELF
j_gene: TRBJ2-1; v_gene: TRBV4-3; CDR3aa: ASSPGTGSYNEQF
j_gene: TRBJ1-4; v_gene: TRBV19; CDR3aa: ASRTTGISNEKLF
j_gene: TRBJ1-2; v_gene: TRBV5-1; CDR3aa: ASSSQGTGGEQNGYT
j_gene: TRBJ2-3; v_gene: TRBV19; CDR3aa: ASRLAGTDTQY
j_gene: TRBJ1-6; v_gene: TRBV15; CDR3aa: ATSKAGTGVSPLH
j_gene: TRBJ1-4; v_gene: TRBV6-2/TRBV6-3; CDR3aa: ASSPRTGAYNEKLF
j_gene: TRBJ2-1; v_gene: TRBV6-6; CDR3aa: ASSYTDTGEQF
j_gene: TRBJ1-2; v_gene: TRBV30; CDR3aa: AWSVESLGYGYT
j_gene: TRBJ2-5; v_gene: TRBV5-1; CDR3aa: ASGQGSETQY
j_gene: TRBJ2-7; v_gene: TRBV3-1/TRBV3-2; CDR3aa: ASSLTGRDEQY
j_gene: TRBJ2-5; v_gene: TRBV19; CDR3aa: ASSLPGLAGGPRETQY
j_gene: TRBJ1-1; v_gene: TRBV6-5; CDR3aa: ASSSLNRGGTEAF
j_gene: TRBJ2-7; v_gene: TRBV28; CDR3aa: ASSPTILEVSYEQY
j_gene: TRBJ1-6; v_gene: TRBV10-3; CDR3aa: AIVQDSNSPLH
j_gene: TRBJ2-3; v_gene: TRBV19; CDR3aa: ASSMTSGGSTDTQY
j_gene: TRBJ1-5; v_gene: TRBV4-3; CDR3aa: ASSQVPGGNQPQH
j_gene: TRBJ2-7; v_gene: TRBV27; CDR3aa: ASSFQYGSTYEQY
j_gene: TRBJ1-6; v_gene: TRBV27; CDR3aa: ASTEGTTYNSPLH
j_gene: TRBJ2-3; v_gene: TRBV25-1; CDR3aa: ASSEVAVSTDTQY
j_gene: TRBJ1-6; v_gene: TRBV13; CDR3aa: ASSSQRGWNSPLH
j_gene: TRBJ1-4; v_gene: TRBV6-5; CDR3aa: ASSSGTGVDEKLF
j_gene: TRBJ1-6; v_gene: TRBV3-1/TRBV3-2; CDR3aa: ASSQQRSSYNSPLH
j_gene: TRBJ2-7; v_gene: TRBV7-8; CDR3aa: ASSPRSGAGYEQY
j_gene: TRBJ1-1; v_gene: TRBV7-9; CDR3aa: ASSLEQGGPTEAF
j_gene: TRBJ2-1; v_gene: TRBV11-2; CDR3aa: ATTRTSGTSYNEQF
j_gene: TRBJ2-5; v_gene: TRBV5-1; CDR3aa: ASSLGRTGGPETQY
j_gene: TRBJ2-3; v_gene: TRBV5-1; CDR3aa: ASSLVRGPTDTQY
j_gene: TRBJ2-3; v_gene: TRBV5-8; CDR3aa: ASSLSQGTDTQY
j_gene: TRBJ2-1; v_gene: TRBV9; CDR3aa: ASSVGFGTSDNEQF